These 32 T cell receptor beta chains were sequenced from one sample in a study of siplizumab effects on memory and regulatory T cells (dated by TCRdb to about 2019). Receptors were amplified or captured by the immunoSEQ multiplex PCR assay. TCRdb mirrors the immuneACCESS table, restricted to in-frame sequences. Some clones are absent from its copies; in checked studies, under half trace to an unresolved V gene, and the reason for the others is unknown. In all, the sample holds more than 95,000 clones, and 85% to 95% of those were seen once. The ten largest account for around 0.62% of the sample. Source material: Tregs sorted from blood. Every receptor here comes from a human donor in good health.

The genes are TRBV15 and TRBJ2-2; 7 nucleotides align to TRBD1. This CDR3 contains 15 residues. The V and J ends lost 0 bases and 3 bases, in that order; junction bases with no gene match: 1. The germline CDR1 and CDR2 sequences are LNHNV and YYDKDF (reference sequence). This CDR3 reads CATSRDRGYTGELFF. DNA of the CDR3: TGTGCCACCAGCAGAGACAGGGGGTACACCGGGGAGCTGTTTTTT.

The CDR3 spells CASSSLPGVEQYF. The CDR3 DNA is TGCGCCAGCAGCTCCCTCCCAGGTGTCGAGCAGTACTTC. V and J are TRBV5-1 and TRBJ2-7; D is unclear. Trimming shortened V by 3 bases and J by 6 bases, and 13 bases separated the two germline ends. The germline gives CDR1 SGHRS, CDR2 YFSETQ. This CDR3 has 13 residues.

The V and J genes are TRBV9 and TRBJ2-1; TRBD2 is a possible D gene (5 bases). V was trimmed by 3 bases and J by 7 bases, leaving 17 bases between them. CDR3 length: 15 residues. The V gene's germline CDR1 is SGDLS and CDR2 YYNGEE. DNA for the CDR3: TGTGCCAGCAGCGAACCAGCGGCCTCCGGGAATGAGCAGTTCTTC. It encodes CASSEPAASGNEQFF.

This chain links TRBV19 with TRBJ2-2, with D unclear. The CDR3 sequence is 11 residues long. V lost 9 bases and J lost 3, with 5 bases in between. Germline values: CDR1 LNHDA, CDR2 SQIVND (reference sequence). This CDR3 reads CASRDTGELFF. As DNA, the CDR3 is TGTGCCAGCAGAGACACCGGGGAGCTGTTTTTT. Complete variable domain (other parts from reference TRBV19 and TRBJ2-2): DGGITQSPKYLFRKEGQNVTLSCEQNLNHDAMYWYRQDPGQGLRLIYYSQIVNDFQKGDIAEGYSVSREKKESFPLTVTSAQKNPTAFYLCASRDTGELFFGEGSRLTVL.

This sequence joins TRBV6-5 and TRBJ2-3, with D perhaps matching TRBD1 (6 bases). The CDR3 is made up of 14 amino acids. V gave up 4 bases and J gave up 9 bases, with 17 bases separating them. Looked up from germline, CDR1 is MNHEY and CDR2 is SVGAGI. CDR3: CASSLIQDSRTQYF. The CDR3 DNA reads TGTGCCAGCAGTTTGATTCAGGACAGCAGGACGCAGTATTTT.

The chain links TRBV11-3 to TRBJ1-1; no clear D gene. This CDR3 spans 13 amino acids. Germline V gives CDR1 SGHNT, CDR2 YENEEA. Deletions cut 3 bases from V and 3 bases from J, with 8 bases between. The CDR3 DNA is TGTGCCAGCAGCTTGGAACGGCACACTGAAGCTTTCTTT. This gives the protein CASSLERHTEAFF.

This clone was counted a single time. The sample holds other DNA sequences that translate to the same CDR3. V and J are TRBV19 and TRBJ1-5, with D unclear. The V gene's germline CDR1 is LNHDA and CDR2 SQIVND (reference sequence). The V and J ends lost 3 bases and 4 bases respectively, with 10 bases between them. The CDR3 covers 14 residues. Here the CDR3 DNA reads TGTGCCAGTAGTATTTCCGGGCGAAATCAGCCCCAGCATTTT. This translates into CASSISGRNQPQHF.

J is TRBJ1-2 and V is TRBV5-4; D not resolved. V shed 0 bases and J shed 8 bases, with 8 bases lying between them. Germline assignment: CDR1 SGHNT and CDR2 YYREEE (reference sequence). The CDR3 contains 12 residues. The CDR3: CASSLGVSGYTF. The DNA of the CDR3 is TGTGCCAGCAGCTTGGGGGTTTCGGGCTACACCTTC.

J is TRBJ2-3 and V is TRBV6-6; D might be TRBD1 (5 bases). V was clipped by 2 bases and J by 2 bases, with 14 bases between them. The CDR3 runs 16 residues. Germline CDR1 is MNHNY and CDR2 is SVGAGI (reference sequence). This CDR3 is CASSYGLGRDTDTQYF. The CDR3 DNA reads TGTGCCAGCAGTTACGGTCTGGGCAGGGACACAGATACGCAGTATTTT.

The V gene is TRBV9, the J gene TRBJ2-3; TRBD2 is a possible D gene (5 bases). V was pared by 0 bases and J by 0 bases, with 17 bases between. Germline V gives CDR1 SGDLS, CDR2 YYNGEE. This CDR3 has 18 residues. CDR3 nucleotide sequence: TGTGCCAGCAGCGTAGACCTTTTTGCGGGTTCTAGCACAGATACGCAGTATTTT. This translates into CASSVDLFAGSSTDTQYF.

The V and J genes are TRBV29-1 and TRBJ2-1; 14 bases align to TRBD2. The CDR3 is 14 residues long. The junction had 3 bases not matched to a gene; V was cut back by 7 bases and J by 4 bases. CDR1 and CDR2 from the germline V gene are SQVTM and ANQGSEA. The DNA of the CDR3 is TGCAGCGCCGGGACTAGCGGGAGTTACAATGAGCAGTTCTTC. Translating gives CSAGTSGSYNEQFF.

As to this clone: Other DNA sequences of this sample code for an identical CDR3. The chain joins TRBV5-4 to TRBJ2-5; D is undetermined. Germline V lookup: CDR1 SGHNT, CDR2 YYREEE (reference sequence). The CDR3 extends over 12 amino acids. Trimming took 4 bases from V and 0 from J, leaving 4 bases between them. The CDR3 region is CASSPYQETQYF. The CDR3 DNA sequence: TGTGCCAGCAGCCCTTACCAAGAGACCCAGTACTTC.

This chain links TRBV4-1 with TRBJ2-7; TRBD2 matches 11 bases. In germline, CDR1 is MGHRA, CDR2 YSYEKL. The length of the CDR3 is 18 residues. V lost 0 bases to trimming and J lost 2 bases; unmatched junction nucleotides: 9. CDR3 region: CASSQEKARGLAAYEQYF. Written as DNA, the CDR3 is TGCGCCAGCAGCCAAGAGAAGGCGCGGGGACTAGCGGCCTACGAGCAGTACTTC.

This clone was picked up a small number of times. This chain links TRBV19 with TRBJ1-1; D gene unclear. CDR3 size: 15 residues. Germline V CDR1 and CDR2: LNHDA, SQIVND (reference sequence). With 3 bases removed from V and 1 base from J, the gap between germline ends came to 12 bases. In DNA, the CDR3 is TGTGCCAGTAGTATTGCAGGTTTACAGAACACTGAAGCTTTCTTT. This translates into CASSIAGLQNTEAFF.

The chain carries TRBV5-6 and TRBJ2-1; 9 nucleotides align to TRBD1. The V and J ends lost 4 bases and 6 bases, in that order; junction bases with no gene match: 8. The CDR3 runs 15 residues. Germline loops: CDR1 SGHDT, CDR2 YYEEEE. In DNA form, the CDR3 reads TGTGCCAGCAGCATCACCGGGACAGGGAGCAATGAGCAGTTCTTC. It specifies CASSITGTGSNEQFF.

The CDR3 sequence is CASSGAPTGVSGYTF. The CDR3 nucleotides are TGTGCCAGCAGTGGAGCTCCCACAGGGGTTAGTGGCTACACCTTC. The V gene is TRBV6-1, the J gene TRBJ1-2, with TRBD1 identical over 7 bases. Trimming removed 4 bases from V and 7 bases from J; junction bases left unmatched: 12. The CDR3 loop spans 15 amino acids. In germline, CDR1 is MNHNS, CDR2 SASEGT.

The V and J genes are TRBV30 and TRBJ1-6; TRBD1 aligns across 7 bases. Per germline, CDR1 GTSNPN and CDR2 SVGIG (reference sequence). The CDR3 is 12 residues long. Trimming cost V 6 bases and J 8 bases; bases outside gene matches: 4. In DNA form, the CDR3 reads TGTGCCTGTGACAGGGAAGATTCACCCCTCCACTTT. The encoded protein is CACDREDSPLHF.

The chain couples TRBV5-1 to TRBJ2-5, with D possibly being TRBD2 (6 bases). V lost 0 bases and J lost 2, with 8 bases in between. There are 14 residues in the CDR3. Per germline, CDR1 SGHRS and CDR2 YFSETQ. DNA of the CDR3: TGCGCCAGCAGCTTGGGGGGGAGGCAAGAGACCCAGTACTTC. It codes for CASSLGGRQETQYF.

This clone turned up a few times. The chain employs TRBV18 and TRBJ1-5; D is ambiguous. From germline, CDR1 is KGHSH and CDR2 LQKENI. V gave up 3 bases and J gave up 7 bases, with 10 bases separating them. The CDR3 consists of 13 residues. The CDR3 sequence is CASSPERLQPQHF. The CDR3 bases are TGTGCCAGCTCACCGGAGAGGTTGCAGCCCCAGCATTTT. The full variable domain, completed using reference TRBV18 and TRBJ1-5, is NAGVMQNPRHLVRRRGQEARLRCSPMKGHSHVYWYRQLPEEGLKFMVYLQKENIIDESGMPKERFSAEFPKEGPSILRIQQVVRGDSAAYFCASSPERLQPQHFGDGTRLSIL.

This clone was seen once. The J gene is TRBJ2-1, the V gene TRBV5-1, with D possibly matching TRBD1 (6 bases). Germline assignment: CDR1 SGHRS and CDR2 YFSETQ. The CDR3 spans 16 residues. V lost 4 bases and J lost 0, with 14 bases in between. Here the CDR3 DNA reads TGCGCCAGCAGCCGGGCCGCAGGGGACTCCTACAATGAGCAGTTCTTC. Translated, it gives CASSRAAGDSYNEQFF.

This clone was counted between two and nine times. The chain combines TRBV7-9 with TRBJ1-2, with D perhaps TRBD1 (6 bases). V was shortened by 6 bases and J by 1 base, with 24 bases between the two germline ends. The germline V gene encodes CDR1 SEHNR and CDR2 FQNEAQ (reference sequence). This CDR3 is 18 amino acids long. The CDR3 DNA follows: TGTGCCAGCAGTCCCGGTCTCCGGACAGATCTTTATAACTATGGCTACACCTTC. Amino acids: CASSPGLRTDLYNYGYTF.

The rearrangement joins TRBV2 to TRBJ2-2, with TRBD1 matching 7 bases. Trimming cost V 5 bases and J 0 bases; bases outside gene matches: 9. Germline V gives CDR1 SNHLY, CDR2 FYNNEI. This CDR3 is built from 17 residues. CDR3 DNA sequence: TGTGCCAGCAGTCTGACCGGGACAGTGTCGAACACCGGGGAGCTGTTTTTT. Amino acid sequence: CASSLTGTVSNTGELFF.

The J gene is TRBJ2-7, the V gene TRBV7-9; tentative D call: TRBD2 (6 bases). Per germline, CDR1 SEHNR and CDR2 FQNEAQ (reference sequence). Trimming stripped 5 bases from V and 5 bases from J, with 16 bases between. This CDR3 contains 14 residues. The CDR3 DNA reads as TGTGCCAGCAGCCCACGGAGGGCCAAAGACGAGCAGTACTTC. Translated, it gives CASSPRRAKDEQYF.

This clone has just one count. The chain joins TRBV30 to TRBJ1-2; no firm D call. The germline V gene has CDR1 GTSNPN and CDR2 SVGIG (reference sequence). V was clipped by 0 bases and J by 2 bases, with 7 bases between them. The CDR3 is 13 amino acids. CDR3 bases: TGTGCCTGGAGTGTACAGACCAACTATGGCTACACCTTC. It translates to CAWSVQTNYGYTF.

This chain's CDR3 is CASSLGVLPQHF. CDR3 DNA: TGTGCCAGCAGCTTAGGGGTCTTGCCCCAGCATTTT. This chain links TRBV7-2 with TRBJ1-5; D is ambiguous. With 1 base removed from V and 9 bases from J, the gap between germline ends came to 7 bases. The CDR3 runs 12 residues. Germline loops: CDR1 SGHTA, CDR2 FQGNSA.

CDR3 loop: CASSTQPGTGNNEQFF. CDR3 bases: TGCGCCAGCAGCACACAACCCGGGACAGGCAACAATGAGCAGTTCTTC. The rearrangement links TRBV5-1 to TRBJ2-1; 8 bases are shared with TRBD1. This CDR3 comprises 16 residues. V trimming: 4 bases; J trimming: 5 bases; junction bases outside the gene matches: 11. In germline, CDR1 is SGHRS, CDR2 YFSETQ.

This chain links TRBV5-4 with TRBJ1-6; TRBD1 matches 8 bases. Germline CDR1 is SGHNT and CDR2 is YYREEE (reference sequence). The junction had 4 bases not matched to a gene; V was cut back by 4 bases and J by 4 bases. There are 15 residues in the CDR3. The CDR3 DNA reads TGTGCCAGCAGCGAGGACAGGGCTTATAATTCACCCCTCCACTTT. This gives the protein CASSEDRAYNSPLHF.

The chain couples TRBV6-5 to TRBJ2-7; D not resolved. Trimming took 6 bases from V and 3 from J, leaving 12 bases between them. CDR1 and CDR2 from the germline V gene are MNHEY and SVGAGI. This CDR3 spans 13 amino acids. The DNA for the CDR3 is TGTGCCAGCAGGAAGGACGTCCTCTACGAGCAGTACTTC. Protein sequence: CASRKDVLYEQYF.

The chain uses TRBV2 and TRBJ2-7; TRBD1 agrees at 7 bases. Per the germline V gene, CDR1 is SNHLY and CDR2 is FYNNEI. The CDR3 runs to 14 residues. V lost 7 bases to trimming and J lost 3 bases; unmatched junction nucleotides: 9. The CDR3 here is CASMHPGQHYEQYF. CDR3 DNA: TGTGCCAGCATGCATCCGGGACAGCACTACGAGCAGTACTTC.

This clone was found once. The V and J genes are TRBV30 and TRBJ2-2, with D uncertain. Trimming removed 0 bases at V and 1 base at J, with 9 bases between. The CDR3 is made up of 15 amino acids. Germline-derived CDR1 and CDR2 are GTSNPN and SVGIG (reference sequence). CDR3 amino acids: CAWSVLAGNTGELFF. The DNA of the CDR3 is TGTGCCTGGAGTGTACTGGCCGGGAACACCGGGGAGCTGTTTTTT.

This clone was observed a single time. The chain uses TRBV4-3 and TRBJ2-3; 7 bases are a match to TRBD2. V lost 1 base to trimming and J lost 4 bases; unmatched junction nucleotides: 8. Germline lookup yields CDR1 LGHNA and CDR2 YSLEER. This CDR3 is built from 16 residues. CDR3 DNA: TGCGCCAGCAGCCAAGGGATCTCTGGGGGGGCAGATACGCAGTATTTT. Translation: CASSQGISGGADTQYF.

The CDR3 spells CSVEGLRQYYNEQFF. For the CDR3, the DNA is TGCAGCGTTGAGGGCCTTAGGCAGTACTACAATGAGCAGTTCTTC. The chain is built from TRBV29-1 and TRBJ2-1; D not resolved. This CDR3 is 15 amino acids long. Trimming pared 3 bases from V and 3 bases from J, leaving 15 bases between. Per the germline V gene, CDR1 is SQVTM and CDR2 is ANQGSEA.